This T cell receptor beta chain was recorded in a study of shared clonotypes between healthy human individuals. Data came from immunoSEQ multiplex PCR; TCRdb stores just in-frame clones and leaves some out. This sample yields 2.5 million or so clones, of which more than 90% are seen a single time; around 0.14% belongs to the top ten. The V gene's germline CDR1 is SGHDN and CDR2 FVKESK. The CDR3 loop spans 16 amino acids. With 0 bases removed from V and 0 bases from J, the gap between germline ends came to 6 bases. The TCR originated in a man younger than 35 in good health. This chain uses TRBV14 with TRBJ1-6; D is perhaps TRBD1 (5 bases). The sequencing sample was made of naive CD4+ T cells sorted from blood. Stated subset: CD45RA+ positively selected. CDR3 in DNA: TGTGCCAGCAGCCAAGATGGGGGCTCCTATAATTCACCCCTCCACTTT. Protein product: CASSQDGGSYNSPLHF.